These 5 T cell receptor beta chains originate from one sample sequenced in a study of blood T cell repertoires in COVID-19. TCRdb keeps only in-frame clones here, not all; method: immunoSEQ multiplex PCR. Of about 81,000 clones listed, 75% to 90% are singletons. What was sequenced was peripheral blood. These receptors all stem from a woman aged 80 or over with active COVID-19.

The CDR3 region has the DNA TGTGCCAGCAGCCAAGGGGGCTACCCGAAGCAGTTCTTC. This encodes CASSQGGYPKQFF. The chain carries TRBV7-9 and TRBJ2-1; 7 bases are shared with TRBD1. Germline assignment: CDR1 SEHNR and CDR2 FQNEAQ (reference sequence). V lost 5 bases to trimming and J lost 11 bases; unmatched junction nucleotides: 9. The CDR3 has 13 amino acids. Using reference TRBV7-9 and TRBJ2-1 for the parts outside the CDR3, the full variable domain is DTGVSQNPRHKITKRGQNVTFRCDPISEHNRLYWYRQTLGQGPEFLTYFQNEAQLEKSRLLSDRFSAERPKGSFSTLEIQRTEQGDSAMYLCASSQGGYPKQFFGPGTRLTVL.

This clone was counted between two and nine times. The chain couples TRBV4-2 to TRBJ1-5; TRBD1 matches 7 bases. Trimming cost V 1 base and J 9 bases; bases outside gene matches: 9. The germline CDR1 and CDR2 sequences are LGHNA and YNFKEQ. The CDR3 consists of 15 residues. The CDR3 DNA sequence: TGTGCCAGCAGCCAAGCGGGGGACAGACCATGGCCCCAGCATTTT. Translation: CASSQAGDRPWPQHF.

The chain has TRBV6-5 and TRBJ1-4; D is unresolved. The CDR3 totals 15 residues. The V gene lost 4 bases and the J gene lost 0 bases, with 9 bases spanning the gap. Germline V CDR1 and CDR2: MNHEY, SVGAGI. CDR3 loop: CASSLSPATNEKLFF. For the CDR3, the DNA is TGTGCCAGCAGTTTATCCCCTGCAACTAATGAAAAACTGTTTTTT.

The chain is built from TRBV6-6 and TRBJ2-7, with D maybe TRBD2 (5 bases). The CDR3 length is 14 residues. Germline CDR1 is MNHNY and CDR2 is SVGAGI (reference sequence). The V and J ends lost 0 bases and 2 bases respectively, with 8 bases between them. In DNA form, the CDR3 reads TGTGCCAGCAGTTACTCCCACGGGGCCTACGAGCAGTACTTC. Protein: CASSYSHGAYEQYF.

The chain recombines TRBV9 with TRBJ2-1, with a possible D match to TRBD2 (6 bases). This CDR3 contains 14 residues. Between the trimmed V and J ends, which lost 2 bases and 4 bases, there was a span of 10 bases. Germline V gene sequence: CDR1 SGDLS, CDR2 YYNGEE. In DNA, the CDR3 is TGTGCCAGCAGCGTCGCTAGCGAGTACAATGAGCAGTTCTTC. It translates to CASSVASEYNEQFF.